A selection of T cell receptor beta chains follows, all from one sample in a study of T-cell reconstitution after alpha-beta-depleted transplantation in children. From the PCR reads, TCRdb called clonotypes with MiXCR, one entry per CDR3 protein. The data contain over 85,000 distinct CDR3 sequences, around 6.1% of them seen just once; the ten biggest clones take up approximately 6.6%. Sequenced here: PBMCs, mostly from graft donor cells, sampled 60 days after TCRalphabeta/CD19-depleted stem cell transplant. These receptors were collected from a female patient between 2 and 10 years old who had a stem cell transplant for Fanconi anemia, so the T cells may come from the graft donor. The CDR3 runs from the conserved cysteine through the conserved F or W. The order of the fields is J gene, clone size, V gene, D gene, CDR3 DNA, CDR3 protein. A D gene is named only where the DNA matches it firmly. Clone size appears in some rows only: once, few, many, or a class for an expanded clone.

J: TRBJ2-1; size: many; V: TRBV7-2; D: .; DNA: TGTGCCAGCAGCCCGTTGGGCTCAGTCAATGAGCAGTTCTTC; CDR3: CASSPLGSVNEQFF
J: TRBJ2-1; size: .; V: TRBV12-3/TRBV12-4; D: .; DNA: TGTGCCAGCAGAAACAGGGTGATTCCTTGGGATGAGCAGTTCTTC; CDR3: CASRNRVIPWDEQFF
J: TRBJ1-5; size: .; V: TRBV29-1; D: TRBD1; DNA: TGCAGCGTTGGGACAGGGGGCCATCAGCCCCAGCATTTT; CDR3: CSVGTGGHQPQHF
J: TRBJ2-2; size: many; V: TRBV5-1; D: TRBD1; DNA: TGCGCCAGCAGATCTACAGGGGAAACCGGGGAGCTGTTTTTT; CDR3: CASRSTGETGELFF
J: TRBJ1-1; size: many; V: TRBV28; D: .; DNA: TGTGCCAGCAGTCAGCCCCTGATGAACACTGAAGCTTTCTTT; CDR3: CASSQPLMNTEAFF
J: TRBJ2-1; size: many; V: TRBV29-1; D: .; DNA: TGCAGCACGGGACTTAGGGCTAATGAGCAGTTCTTC; CDR3: CSTGLRANEQFF
J: TRBJ2-7; size: few; V: TRBV6-5; D: TRBD2; DNA: TGTGCCAGCAGTTCACCGTCACTAGCGAACTACGAGCAGTACTTC; CDR3: CASSSPSLANYEQYF
J: TRBJ2-7; size: few; V: TRBV7-9; D: TRBD1; DNA: TGTGCCAGCAGCTTAGACGGGACAGGACTCAACGAGCAGTACTTC; CDR3: CASSLDGTGLNEQYF
J: TRBJ2-5; size: .; V: TRBV5-5; D: TRBD1; DNA: TGTGCCAGCAGCTCTACCCTCCGGACAGGGGGGCACCAAGAGACCCAGTACTTC; CDR3: CASSSTLRTGGHQETQYF
J: TRBJ2-5; size: .; V: TRBV12-3/TRBV12-4; D: TRBD2; DNA: TGTGCCAGCCGTTTCAGAAGCGGGAGGGCCGATGAGACCCAGTACTTC; CDR3: CASRFRSGRADETQYF
J: TRBJ2-7; size: many; V: TRBV7-6; D: TRBD2; DNA: TGTGCCAGCAGCTTAGGACTAGCTAGAGACGAGCAGTACTTC; CDR3: CASSLGLARDEQYF
J: TRBJ2-5; size: many; V: TRBV29-1; D: .; DNA: TGCAGCGTTACACAGATTCAAGAGACCCAGTACTTC; CDR3: CSVTQIQETQYF
J: TRBJ1-1; size: many; V: TRBV3-1; D: .; DNA: TGTGCCAGCAGCCAATTTACGGCGTTCACTGAAGCTTTCTTT; CDR3: CASSQFTAFTEAFF
J: TRBJ2-7; size: many; V: TRBV5-1; D: .; DNA: TGCGCCAGCAGCTTGGATTTTCCCCTTTCCGAGCAGTACTTC; CDR3: CASSLDFPLSEQYF
J: TRBJ2-1; size: many; V: TRBV11-2; D: TRBD2; DNA: TGTGCCAGCAGCTTAGGACTAGCGATGGGGAATGAGCAGTTCTTC; CDR3: CASSLGLAMGNEQFF
J: TRBJ2-2; size: .; V: TRBV7-9; D: .; DNA: TGTGCCAGCACCAAAGGGGGGGAGCTGTTTTTT; CDR3: CASTKGGELFF
J: TRBJ2-1; size: many; V: TRBV20-1; D: TRBD2; DNA: TGCAGTGCCACGACCCTTAGCGGGGGGGATTACAATGAGCAGTTCTTC; CDR3: CSATTLSGGDYNEQFF
J: TRBJ2-7; size: many; V: TRBV6-6; D: .; DNA: TGTGCCAGCAGCACTACTGGGGGCGCGACGCAGTACTTC; CDR3: CASSTTGGATQYF
J: TRBJ1-2; size: .; V: TRBV29-1; D: .; DNA: TGCAGCGTTCAATGGTTTAACTATGGCTACACCTTC; CDR3: CSVQWFNYGYTF
J: TRBJ1-1; size: .; V: TRBV20-1; D: TRBD1; DNA: TGCAGTGCTAGGTTTGGGACAGGGGGCACGAGGACTGAAGCTTTCTTT; CDR3: CSARFGTGGTRTEAFF
J: TRBJ1-5; size: many; V: TRBV12-3/TRBV12-4; D: .; DNA: TGTGCCAGCAGCCCAACGGGCTTTTATAGCAATCAGCCCCAGCATTTT; CDR3: CASSPTGFYSNQPQHF
J: TRBJ2-1; size: many; V: TRBV4-2; D: TRBD1; DNA: TGTGCCAGCAGCCAAATACTTGGACAGGGCTACAATGAGCAGTTCTTC; CDR3: CASSQILGQGYNEQFF
J: TRBJ2-1; size: many; V: TRBV20-1; D: .; DNA: TGCAGTGCGGCAAGCGGGTTCAGCTCCTACAATGAGCAGTTCTTC; CDR3: CSAASGFSSYNEQFF
J: TRBJ2-1; size: many; V: TRBV25-1; D: TRBD1; DNA: TGTGCCAGCAGTGGACAGGGTCTATACAATGAGCAGTTCTTC; CDR3: CASSGQGLYNEQFF
J: TRBJ2-7; size: many; V: TRBV5-1; D: TRBD1; DNA: TGCGCCAGCTGGACAGGGGGCGTGAGTGGCTCCCGGTACGAGCAGTACTTC; CDR3: CASWTGGVSGSRYEQYF
J: TRBJ2-7; size: few; V: TRBV6-2/TRBV6-3; D: TRBD2; DNA: TGTGCCAGCAGTTACTCGCGGGAGTCGTCCTACGAGCAGTACTTC; CDR3: CASSYSRESSYEQYF
J: TRBJ2-1; size: many; V: TRBV5-1; D: TRBD2; DNA: TGCGCCAGCAGCTTGGTACGGACTAGCGGGACCTCCTACAATGAGCAGTTCTTC; CDR3: CASSLVRTSGTSYNEQFF
J: TRBJ2-5; size: many; V: TRBV5-1; D: TRBD1; DNA: TGCGCCAGCAGCTTTTTCTGGGGACAGGGGGCGATCGAAGAGACCCAGTACTTC; CDR3: CASSFFWGQGAIEETQYF
J: TRBJ1-4; size: many; V: TRBV12-3/TRBV12-4; D: .; DNA: TGTGCCAGCAGTTTTGGGGGGCTGGGGGAAAAACTGTTTTTT; CDR3: CASSFGGLGEKLFF
J: TRBJ2-5; size: many; V: TRBV3-1; D: .; DNA: TGTGCCAGCAGCCAGTATTTCACGGCGGAGACCCAGTACTTC; CDR3: CASSQYFTAETQYF
J: TRBJ2-4; size: .; V: TRBV3-1; D: .; DNA: TGTGCCAGCTGTTGGGGCCCGGACAGAGCTTTTCTAGCCAAAAACATTCAGTACTTC; CDR3: CASCWGPDRAFLAKNIQYF
J: TRBJ2-2; size: .; V: TRBV5-1; D: .; DNA: TGCGCCAGCAGCTTCCGGGTTGGAATATCCGGGGAGCTGTTTTTT; CDR3: CASSFRVGISGELFF
J: TRBJ2-7; size: many; V: TRBV30; D: .; DNA: TGTGCCTGGAGCGATCGGGGCTACGAGCAGTACTTC; CDR3: CAWSDRGYEQYF
J: TRBJ1-2; size: many; V: TRBV11-2; D: .; DNA: TGTGCCAGCAGCTTAGACGGGGCAGGGGGCTACACCTTC; CDR3: CASSLDGAGGYTF
J: TRBJ1-6; size: few; V: TRBV7-6; D: TRBD1; DNA: TGTGCCAGCAGCTTAGCCGGACAGGAAAATTCACCCCTCCACTTT; CDR3: CASSLAGQENSPLHF
J: TRBJ2-2; size: few; V: TRBV5-1; D: .; DNA: TGCGCCAGCAGCTTGGATGGCTCTCCCGGGGAGCTGTTTTTT; CDR3: CASSLDGSPGELFF
J: TRBJ2-7; size: .; V: TRBV7-6; D: .; DNA: TGTGCCAGCAGCTTAGGATGGGGTGTTGGGGGGCTGATGAGACACGAGCAGTACTTC; CDR3: CASSLGWGVGGLMRHEQYF
J: TRBJ2-1; size: .; V: TRBV5-1; D: TRBD2; DNA: TGCGCCAGCAGCCATGGACTAGCGGGGGGTACCTACAATGAGCAGTTCTTC; CDR3: CASSHGLAGGTYNEQFF
J: TRBJ2-5; size: many; V: TRBV28; D: TRBD2; DNA: TGTGCCAGCAGTTTTAGCGGGCCCCTGTACCAAGAGACCCAGTACTTC; CDR3: CASSFSGPLYQETQYF
J: TRBJ2-3; size: many; V: TRBV28; D: .; DNA: TGTGCCAGCAGTTTACTGGGAACTAGCACAGATACGCAGTATTTT; CDR3: CASSLLGTSTDTQYF
J: TRBJ1-4; size: many; V: TRBV7-9; D: TRBD1; DNA: TGTGCCAGCAGCTTAGTCCGGGACAGGGATGAAAAACTGTTTTTT; CDR3: CASSLVRDRDEKLFF
J: TRBJ2-3; size: .; V: TRBV7-9; D: TRBD2; DNA: TGTGCCAGCAGCGCTAGCGGGGGGAGGAGCACAGATACGCAGTATTTT; CDR3: CASSASGGRSTDTQYF
J: TRBJ2-2; size: many; V: TRBV20-1; D: .; DNA: TGCAGTGCTAGAGATCGGGACTGGTCGAACACCGGGGAGCTGTTTTTT; CDR3: CSARDRDWSNTGELFF
J: TRBJ2-1; size: few; V: TRBV7-7; D: .; DNA: TGTGCCAGCAGTTCTGAGACCGGGACTCTCCCTTGGAATGAGCAGTTCTTC; CDR3: CASSSETGTLPWNEQFF
J: TRBJ2-4; size: many; V: TRBV10-3; D: .; DNA: TGTGCCATCAGTGAACAGGCAAACATTCAGTACTTC; CDR3: CAISEQANIQYF